One and the same sample provided the 24 T cell receptor beta chains below, sequenced in a study of early T cells in non-severe SARS-CoV-2 infection. TCRdb reprocessed the 5' RACE reads with MiXCR, giving one entry per CDR3 protein. The sample lists about 31,000 distinct CDR3 sequences, roughly 5.8% occurring once. Sequenced sample: whole blood. These receptors all stem from an adult who was a healthcare worker with PCR-confirmed SARS-CoV-2 infection or an uninfected control (not recorded which).

This clonotype was recorded many times. The rearrangement joins TRBV5-4 to TRBJ2-5; tentatively, D is TRBD2 (6 bases). The V end was cut by 1 base, the J end by 5 bases, with 9 bases between. The CDR3 contains 13 residues. The germline gives CDR1 SGHNT, CDR2 YYREEE (reference sequence). The CDR3 DNA sequence: TGTGCCAGCAGCTTGTCGGGAGACGAGACCCAGTACTTC. Its protein is CASSLSGDETQYF.

The V and J genes are TRBV30 and TRBJ1-6; D uncertain. CDR3 size: 15 residues. The V gene's germline CDR1 is GTSNPN and CDR2 SVGIG (reference sequence). The V gene lost 1 base and the J gene lost 5 bases, with 12 bases spanning the gap. In DNA form, the CDR3 reads TGTGCCTGGAGTGCCCTCCTTGGGGATAATTCACCCCTCCACTTT. Its translation: CAWSALLGDNSPLHF. The full variable domain, rest sourced from reference TRBV30 and TRBJ1-6, is SQTIHQWPATLVQPVGSPLSLECTVEGTSNPNLYWYRQAAGRGLQLLFYSVGIGQISSEVPQNLSASRPQDRQFILSSKKLLLSDSGFYLCAWSALLGDNSPLHFGNGTRLTVT.

In its sample, this clonotype was seen many times. V and J are TRBV19 and TRBJ2-3, with D possibly being TRBD2 (6 bases). CDR3 size: 17 residues. From germline, CDR1 is LNHDA and CDR2 SQIVND (reference sequence). Trimming took off 3 bases at V and 0 bases at J, with 16 bases between the two ends. CDR3 residues: CASSIGGGARSTDTQYF. DNA of the CDR3: TGTGCCAGTAGTATCGGTGGAGGGGCCAGAAGCACAGATACGCAGTATTTT.

This clonotype was seen at least ten times. V is TRBV14 and J is TRBJ2-1, with TRBD2 matching over 9 bases. The CDR3 is made up of 15 amino acids. The ends lost 3 bases at V and 6 bases at J; junction bases unmatched: 6. Per the germline V gene, CDR1 is SGHDN and CDR2 is FVKESK. The CDR3 loop is CASSQISGRGNEQFF. The CDR3 DNA reads TGTGCCAGCAGCCAGATTAGCGGGAGAGGCAATGAGCAGTTCTTC.

The rearrangement links TRBV5-1 to TRBJ1-4; tentatively, D is TRBD1 (5 bases). Trimming removed 0 bases at V and 5 bases at J, with 8 bases between. The CDR3 has 14 amino acids. CDR1 is SGHRS and CDR2 is YFSETQ in the germline V gene. CDR3 in DNA: TGCGCCAGCAGCTTGGTGGCAGGGAATGAAAAACTGTTTTTT. The encoded protein is CASSLVAGNEKLFF.

This clonotype was seen a handful of times. J is TRBJ2-2 and V is TRBV29-1; D might be TRBD1 or TRBD2, each matching 5 bases. The CDR3 runs 13 residues. CDR1 SQVTM and CDR2 ANQGSEA come from the germline V gene. Trimming removed 5 bases at V and 5 bases at J, with 12 bases between. Here the CDR3 DNA reads TGCAGCGTTTACGGGGACGGGACCGGGGAGCTGTTTTTT. This translates into CSVYGDGTGELFF.

Written as DNA, the CDR3 is TGTGCCAGCAGTTTATTCTTAGGCCTGGGGCTAGATACGCAGTATTTT. Amino acid sequence: CASSLFLGLGLDTQYF. V is TRBV27 and J is TRBJ2-3; tentatively, D is TRBD1 (5 bases). Trimming took off 1 base at V and 5 bases at J, with 16 bases between the two ends. This CDR3 is built from 16 residues. Germline values: CDR1 MNHEY, CDR2 SMNVEV (reference sequence).

Many counts were recorded for this clonotype. The CDR3 DNA reads TGTGCCAGCAGTTTATCCCCTGGGGGAGCGGTCGAGCAGTACTTC. Translated: CASSLSPGGAVEQYF. This chain joins TRBV28 and TRBJ2-7; D assignment may be TRBD1 or TRBD2 (5 bases each). The CDR3 runs to 15 residues. Looked up from germline, CDR1 is MDHEN and CDR2 is SYDVKM. The V and J ends lost 1 base and 6 bases respectively, with 16 bases between them.

This clonotype has just a few counts. The rearrangement joins TRBV28 to TRBJ1-4; no definite D call. This CDR3 contains 13 residues. The germline gives CDR1 MDHEN, CDR2 SYDVKM. V gave up 6 bases and J gave up 11 bases, with 16 bases separating them. The CDR3 bases are TGTGCCAGCAGACAAGGAGGATTCGGGAAACTGTTTTTT. Protein: CASRQGGFGKLFF.

The table lists this clonotype with many counts. CDR3 sequence reads: CSVGEGLAVSYEQYF. The CDR3 region has the DNA TGCAGCGTTGGAGAGGGACTAGCGGTCTCCTACGAGCAGTACTTC. V gene TRBV29-1 combines with J gene TRBJ2-7, with 11 bases aligning to TRBD2. CDR3 size: 15 residues. Germline loops: CDR1 SQVTM, CDR2 ANQGSEA. The ends lost 4 bases at V and 0 bases at J; junction bases unmatched: 5.

This clonotype turned up a few times. The chain couples TRBV12-3 or TRBV12-4 to TRBJ2-3, with TRBD1 as a possible D gene (5 bases). V was clipped by 5 bases and J by 2 bases, with 14 bases between them. The CDR3 length is 15 residues. The CDR3 DNA reads as TGTGCCAGCAGTATGACAGAGAACCCCACAGATACGCAGTATTTT. Amino acids: CASSMTENPTDTQYF.

The V call is TRBV20-1, the J call TRBJ2-7; 8 nucleotides match TRBD2. From germline, CDR1 is DFQATT and CDR2 SNEGSKA (reference sequence). This CDR3 comprises 14 residues. Losses at the gene ends were 3 bases for V and 4 bases for J; bases not matched to a gene: 8. This chain's CDR3 is CSARTSGRFYEQYF. The CDR3, as DNA: TGCAGTGCTAGGACGAGCGGGAGATTTTACGAGCAGTACTTC.

This clonotype was observed a few times. No DNA is shown, since the ends of the CDR3 on it are uncertain; the CDR3 is the one TCRdb lists. The chain couples TRBV12-3 or TRBV12-4 to TRBJ2-3. With termini counted, the CDR3 has 12 amino acids. This CDR3 reads CASSFLADTQYF.

At least ten counts were recorded for this clonotype. The chain employs TRBV7-8 and TRBJ2-5; D is uncertain. Germline assignment: CDR1 SGHVS and CDR2 FQNEAQ. The CDR3 is 15 amino acids. V was trimmed by 5 bases and J by 5 bases, leaving 18 bases between them. CDR3 sequence reads: CASSLLTALGETQYF. CDR3 coding DNA: TGTGCCAGCAGCCTACTGACCGCATTGGGTGAGACCCAGTACTTC.

The CDR3 loop reads CASTRTGSETQYF. DNA for the CDR3: TGCGCCAGCACCCGAACAGGGTCCGAGACCCAGTACTTC. The chain recombines TRBV5-1 with TRBJ2-5; D may be TRBD1 (6 bases). V was clipped by 6 bases and J by 5 bases, with 14 bases between them. Germline lookup yields CDR1 SGHRS and CDR2 YFSETQ. The CDR3 is made up of 13 amino acids.

At least ten counts were recorded for this clonotype. The DNA for the CDR3 is TGTGCCAGCAGCTTGGGGGGACGGCGTGAAAAACTGTTTTTT. It encodes CASSLGGRREKLFF. V is TRBV7-9 and J is TRBJ1-4, with D possibly TRBD1 on 5 matching bases. The CDR3 loop spans 14 amino acids. Germline CDR1 and CDR2: SEHNR and FQNEAQ (reference sequence). Trimming removed 3 bases at V and 7 bases at J, with 12 bases between.

This clonotype was detected many times. The chain has TRBV6-1 and TRBJ2-7; 8 bases align to TRBD1. The CDR3 spans 13 residues. The germline CDR1 and CDR2 sequences are MNHNS and SASEGT. The V and J ends lost 2 bases and 13 bases, in that order; junction bases with no gene match: 10. CDR3 sequence: CASSETPDRVGYF. The DNA for the CDR3 is TGTGCCAGCAGTGAAACCCCGGACAGGGTGGGCTACTTC.

This clonotype occurred many times. CDR3 loop: CASSPPGTLRETQYF. CDR3 coding DNA: TGTGCCAGCAGCCCACCAGGGACTTTAAGAGAGACCCAGTACTTC. This rearrangement joins TRBV28 to TRBJ2-5; maybe TRBD2 (6 bases). The CDR3 totals 15 residues. Trimming removed 6 bases at V and 4 bases at J, with 18 bases between. The germline V gene has CDR1 MDHEN and CDR2 SYDVKM.

This clonotype was picked up many times. The J gene is TRBJ2-7, the V gene TRBV3-1; 9 bases are shared with TRBD1. Germline loops: CDR1 LGHDT, CDR2 YNNKEL (reference sequence). This CDR3 comprises 16 residues. Trimming took 2 bases from V and 6 from J; bases not matched to a gene: 11. CDR3 sequence reads: CASSQLGGTGKGEQYF. The CDR3 nucleotides are TGTGCCAGCAGCCAATTAGGCGGGACAGGGAAGGGCGAGCAGTACTTC.

The chain employs TRBV19 and TRBJ1-5; D possibly corresponds to TRBD1 (6 bases). The CDR3 runs to 16 residues. Looked up from germline, CDR1 is LNHDA and CDR2 is SQIVND (reference sequence). Trimming removed 2 bases from V and 0 bases from J, with 11 bases in between. The CDR3 region has the DNA TGTGCCAGTAGTATACCGCGGGACATTAGCAATCAGCCCCAGCATTTT. This translates into CASSIPRDISNQPQHF.

At least ten counts were recorded for this clonotype. The V and J genes are TRBV21-1 and TRBJ2-3. TRBV21-1 is assigned pseudogene status. The CDR3 has 16 residues. CDR3 sequence reads: CASSNQIPLRTDTQYF. The CDR3 DNA is TGTGCCAGCAGCAATCAGATACCTCTTCGCACAGATACGCAGTATTTT.

The sample holds a few counts of this clonotype. The V call is TRBV20-1, the J call TRBJ2-5; the D gene is possibly TRBD2 (6 bases). The CDR3 contains 13 residues. Per the germline V gene, CDR1 is DFQATT and CDR2 is SNEGSKA (reference sequence). CDR3 protein: CSLTRPIQETQYF. The CDR3 DNA sequence: TGCTCCCTGACTAGGCCTATCCAAGAGACCCAGTACTTC.

This clonotype was seen more than once but under ten times. J is TRBJ2-2 and V is TRBV18; D is uncertain. The germline gives CDR1 KGHSH, CDR2 LQKENI. The V and J ends lost 1 base and 4 bases respectively, with 4 bases between them. The CDR3 is made up of 13 amino acids. CDR3 bases: TGTGCCAGCTCACCACGGGCCACCGGGGAGCTGTTTTTT. This gives the protein CASSPRATGELFF.

This clonotype was recorded many times. V is TRBV7-2 and J is TRBJ2-3; the match to TRBD2 covers 8 bases. The CDR3 length is 13 residues. From germline, CDR1 is SGHTA and CDR2 FQGNSA. The V segment lost 7 bases and the J segment 6 bases; nucleotides outside the gene matches: 6. The CDR3 sequence is CASTISGADTQYF. The CDR3 DNA sequence: TGTGCCAGCACCATTAGCGGGGCGGATACGCAGTATTTT.